This TCR beta chain was sequenced for a study of blood T cells in healthy people across ages. Alongside a J-beta primer mix, a sample-barcoded 5' primer served in a second PCR lasting 7 to 11 cycles. TCRdb passed the 5' RACE reads through MiXCR, listing each CDR3 protein once. The sample lists fewer than 900,000 distinct CDR3 sequences, approximately 39% seen once, with around a fifth in the top ten. This clonotype has a count of ten or more. Germline CDR1 SGHTA, CDR2 FQGNSA. The CDR3 extends over 15 amino acids. The V end was cut by 3 bases, the J end by 6 bases, with 18 bases between. The sample was blood. The chain links TRBV7-2 to TRBJ2-7, with a weak D call TRBD2 (6 bases). The receptor comes from a woman in her sixties or seventies in good health. The chain's CDR3 is CASSFLPIAAGEQYF. CDR3 sequence (DNA): TGTGCCAGCAGCTTTCTCCCTATAGCGGCCGGCGAGCAGTACTTC.